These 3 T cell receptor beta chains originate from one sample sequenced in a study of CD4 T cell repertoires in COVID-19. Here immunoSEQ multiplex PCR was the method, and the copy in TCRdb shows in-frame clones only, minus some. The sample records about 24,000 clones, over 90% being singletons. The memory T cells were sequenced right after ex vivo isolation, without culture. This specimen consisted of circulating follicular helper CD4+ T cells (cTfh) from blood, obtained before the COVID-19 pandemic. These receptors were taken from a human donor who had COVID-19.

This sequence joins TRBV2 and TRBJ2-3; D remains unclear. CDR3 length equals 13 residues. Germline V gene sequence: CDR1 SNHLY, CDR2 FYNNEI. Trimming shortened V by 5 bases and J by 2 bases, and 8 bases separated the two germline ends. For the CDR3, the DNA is TGTGCCAGCAGTCAGACAACCACAGATACGCAGTATTTT. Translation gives CASSQTTTDTQYF.

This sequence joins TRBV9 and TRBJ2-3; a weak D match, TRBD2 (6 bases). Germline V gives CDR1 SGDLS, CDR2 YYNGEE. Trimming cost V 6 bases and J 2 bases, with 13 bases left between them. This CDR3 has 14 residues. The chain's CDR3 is CASTKGLFTDTQYF. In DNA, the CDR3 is TGTGCCAGCACGAAGGGACTTTTCACAGATACGCAGTATTTT. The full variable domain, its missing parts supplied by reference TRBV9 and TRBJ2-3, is DSGVTQTPKHLITATGQRVTLRCSPRSGDLSVYWYQQSLDQGLQFLIQYYNGEERAKGNILERFSAQQFPDLHSELNLSSLELGDSALYFCASTKGLFTDTQYFGPGTRLTVL.

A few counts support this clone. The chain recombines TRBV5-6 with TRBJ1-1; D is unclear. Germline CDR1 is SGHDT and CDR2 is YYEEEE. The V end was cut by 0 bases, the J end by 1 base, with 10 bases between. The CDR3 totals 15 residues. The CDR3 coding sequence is TGTGCCAGCAGCTTGGAGAGGGCAAGGAACACTGAAGCTTTCTTT. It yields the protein CASSLERARNTEAFF.